The 7 T cell receptor beta chains below come from one sample, sequenced in a study of blood T cell repertoires in COVID-19. Libraries were prepared by immunoSEQ multiplex PCR; TCRdb keeps only in-frame clonotypes and omits some of them. The sample has about 350,000 clones; approximately 90% are singletons. Material for sequencing was peripheral blood. The origin of the receptors is a woman between 55 and 75 years old with COVID-19, enrolled during active disease.

The chain employs TRBV5-1 and TRBJ2-5; 7 nucleotides match TRBD2. V was pared by 10 bases and J by 5 bases, with 11 bases of the junction left unmatched. This CDR3 region has 13 residues. Germline assignment: CDR1 SGHRS and CDR2 YFSETQ. CDR3 bases: TGCGCCCTACCCCGCAGGGAGGGGGAGACCCAGTACTTC. It specifies CALPRREGETQYF.

The genes are TRBV5-1 and TRBJ2-2; 7 bases are shared with TRBD1. The V and J ends lost 0 bases and 7 bases, in that order; junction bases with no gene match: 6. The CDR3 runs 15 residues. The germline gives CDR1 SGHRS, CDR2 YFSETQ. This chain's CDR3 is CASSLVGGVSGELFF. Here the CDR3 DNA reads TGCGCCAGCAGCTTGGTAGGGGGCGTCAGCGGGGAGCTGTTTTTT.

V usage is TRBV7-3 and J usage is TRBJ1-5; 10 bases agree with TRBD1. The CDR3 runs to 13 residues. V lost 5 bases and J lost 6; bases outside the gene matches: 1. Germline CDR1 SGHTA, CDR2 FQGTGA. The CDR3 reads CASSRTGGQPQHF. CDR3 coding DNA: TGTGCCAGCAGCCGGACAGGGGGTCAGCCCCAGCATTTT.

The rearrangement uses TRBV6-6 and TRBJ2-1; 8 bases line up with TRBD1. CDR3 length: 13 amino acids. Germline loops: CDR1 MNHNY, CDR2 SVGAGI (reference sequence). With V trimmed by 9 bases and J by 9 bases, 10 bases remained unmatched. For the CDR3, the DNA is TGTGCCAGTTTACAGGGGGGATTTAGTGAGCAGTTCTTC. Amino acid sequence: CASLQGGFSEQFF.

This clone occurred a few times. The rearrangement links TRBV25-1 to TRBJ2-4; the match to TRBD2 covers 9 bases. The trim removed 3 bases at V and 2 bases at J, leaving 5 bases unmatched. This CDR3 region has 16 residues. Looked up from germline, CDR1 is MGHDK and CDR2 is SYGVNS. The chain's CDR3 is CASSDSGGVTKNIQYF. The CDR3 DNA is TGTGCCAGCAGTGATAGCGGGGGTGTAACCAAAAACATTCAGTACTTC.

The sample holds one count of this clone. The chain is built from TRBV30 and TRBJ1-2; D is undetermined. V lost 0 bases, J lost 7 bases, and 15 bases lay in between. Germline V CDR1 and CDR2: GTSNPN, SVGIG (reference sequence). The CDR3 is made up of 14 amino acids. The CDR3 nucleotides read TGTGCCTGGAGTGTAATTTCGGTAGGGAGTGGCTACACCTTC. Its translation is CAWSVISVGSGYTF. Full variable domain (outside the CDR3, taken from reference TRBV30 and TRBJ1-2): SQTIHQWPATLVQPVGSPLSLECTVEGTSNPNLYWYRQAAGRGLQLLFYSVGIGQISSEVPQNLSASRPQDRQFILSSKKLLLSDSGFYLCAWSVISVGSGYTFGSGTRLTVV.

The V gene is TRBV30, the J gene TRBJ1-6; D is unclear. Trimming cost V 1 base and J 7 bases, with 14 bases left between them. There are 15 residues in the CDR3. Per the germline V gene, CDR1 is GTSNPN and CDR2 is SVGIG (reference sequence). CDR3 sequence: CAWSALSGWNSPLHF. The CDR3 DNA is TGTGCCTGGAGTGCCCTTTCGGGGTGGAATTCACCCCTCCACTTT.